One and the same sample provided the 22 T cell receptor beta chains below, sequenced in a study of cytomegalovirus exposure and HLA in healthy donors. PCR amplification relied on 60 Vbeta primers (plus 13 Jbeta primers). Method: immunoSEQ multiplex PCR; TCRdb's copy keeps in-frame clones and lacks some. The data hold tens of thousands of clones, with around 83% observed a single time. Sequencing was done on a sample of PBMCs. These receptors all come from a man younger than 40 in good health and CMV-seronegative.

In its sample, this clone was seen once. CDR3 sequence reads: CASSLDSSNEQFF. Here the CDR3 DNA reads TGTGCCAGCAGCTTAGACAGTTCCAATGAGCAGTTCTTC. The rearrangement links TRBV7-3 to TRBJ2-1; D may be TRBD1 (5 bases). The germline V and J ends were trimmed by 2 bases and 6 bases, with 8 bases remaining between them. The CDR3 sequence is 13 residues long. Germline CDR1 is SGHTA and CDR2 is FQGTGA. The complete variable domain, with remaining parts taken from reference TRBV7-3 and TRBJ2-1, reads GAGVSQTPSNKVTEKGKYVELRCDPISGHTALYWYRQSLGQGPEFLIYFQGTGAADDSGLPNDRFFAVRPEGSVSTLKIQRTERGDSAVYLCASSLDSSNEQFFGPGTRLTVL.

The CDR3 coding sequence is TGTGCCAGCAGACTAAAGCCCGGGGGAGCGGGAGGGCCTTGGGAGCAGTTCTTC. Its translation: CASRLKPGGAGGPWEQFF. The chain is built from TRBV27 and TRBJ2-1; TRBD2 aligns across 10 bases. V lost 6 bases to trimming and J lost 10 bases; unmatched junction nucleotides: 21. Germline CDR1 and CDR2: MNHEY and SMNVEV (reference sequence). The CDR3 covers 18 residues.

This chain joins TRBV6-5 and TRBJ1-1, with D possibly matching TRBD1 (6 bases). Trimming took 5 bases from V and 5 from J, leaving 15 bases between them. Germline CDR1 is MNHEY and CDR2 is SVGAGI. This CDR3 region has 14 residues. Written as DNA, the CDR3 is TGTGCCAGCAGTAAACAGGGAAGGGGAACTGAAGCTTTCTTT. It yields the protein CASSKQGRGTEAFF.

The V and J genes are TRBV4-3 and TRBJ1-2; 7 bases are shared with TRBD1. The V gene's germline CDR1 is LGHNA and CDR2 YSLEER. V trimming: 1 base; J trimming: 4 bases; junction bases outside the gene matches: 6. The CDR3 loop spans 15 amino acids. The CDR3, as DNA: TGCGCCAGCAGCCAAGGGAGGGGGCAAGGCTATGGCTACACCTTC. Translating gives CASSQGRGQGYGYTF.

V gene TRBV5-4 combines with J gene TRBJ2-7; 8 positions agree with TRBD2. CDR3 length: 16 residues. V was clipped by 3 bases and J by 3 bases; unmatched bases: 11. Germline CDR1 is SGHNT and CDR2 is YYREEE (reference sequence). The CDR3 spells CASSSSQAGDGYEQYF. The CDR3 DNA reads TGTGCCAGCAGCTCCTCCCAAGCGGGAGACGGCTACGAGCAGTACTTC.

The V and J genes are TRBV10-3 and TRBJ1-3; D perhaps matches TRBD1 (5 bases). The CDR3 loop spans 17 amino acids. V was shortened by 7 bases and J by 1 base, with 20 bases between the two germline ends. Germline CDR1 reads ENHRY; CDR2 reads SYGVKD. The CDR3 DNA follows: TGTGCCATCACCCCCGGTGCCTGGCCAGGGTCTGGAAACACCATATATTTT. This translates into CAITPGAWPGSGNTIYF.

The chain is built from TRBV19 and TRBJ2-1, with a tentative D call TRBD1 (6 bases). Per the germline V gene, CDR1 is LNHDA and CDR2 is SQIVND (reference sequence). This CDR3 has 15 residues. The V and J ends lost 7 bases and 0 bases respectively, with 13 bases between them. CDR3 in amino acids: CASTSTGYSYNEQFF. CDR3 nucleotides: TGTGCCAGTACCTCTACAGGGTACTCCTACAATGAGCAGTTCTTC.

Only one count was recorded for this clone. This chain joins TRBV6-5 and TRBJ2-2, with D tentatively TRBD1 (6 bases). Germline V CDR1 and CDR2: MNHEY, SVGAGI. CDR3 length equals 15 residues. V was cut by 5 bases and J by 2 bases, with 12 bases left in between. CDR3 sequence reads: CASSVPGHNTGELFF. The CDR3 DNA sequence: TGTGCCAGCAGTGTGCCGGGACATAACACCGGGGAGCTGTTTTTT.

V usage is TRBV7-8 and J usage is TRBJ2-5; TRBD2 aligns across 8 bases. V gave up 5 bases and J gave up 6 bases; unmatched junction bases: 14. The CDR3 has 16 amino acids. CDR1 and CDR2 from the germline V gene are SGHVS and FQNEAQ. This chain's CDR3 is CASSPRGSGSSKTQYF. For the CDR3, the DNA is TGTGCCAGCAGCCCCCGGGGGAGCGGGAGCTCAAAGACCCAGTACTTC.

This chain joins TRBV29-1 and TRBJ2-7, with D tentatively TRBD1 (7 bases). With 7 bases removed from V and 0 bases from J, the gap between germline ends came to 16 bases. CDR3 length equals 14 residues. Germline V gene data show CDR1 as SQVTM and CDR2 as ANQGSEA. CDR3 amino acids: CSGIQGGSSYEQYF. Here the CDR3 DNA reads TGCAGCGGAATTCAGGGGGGCTCCTCCTACGAGCAGTACTTC.

Regarding this clone: An end of the junction does not agree with germline; a read error may underlie this. The chain joins TRBV7-9 to TRBJ2-1; 8 bases line up with TRBD2. The CDR3 spans 16 residues. The germline V gene encodes CDR1 SEHNR and CDR2 FQNEAQ (reference sequence). The CDR3 loop reads CSSSPVPAGETNEQFF. The CDR3, as DNA: TGTTCCAGCAGCCCCGTTCCAGCGGGAGAAACTAATGAGCAGTTCTTC.

The gene calls are TRBV9 and TRBJ2-5; TRBD1 matches 9 bases. Trimming at V came to 2 bases and at J to 5 bases, leaving 7 bases not matched to a gene. Germline V CDR1 and CDR2: SGDLS, YYNGEE. The CDR3 is made up of 15 amino acids. CDR3 DNA: TGTGCCAGCAGCGTCCGACAGGGGGTAGGGGAGACCCAGTACTTC. As protein: CASSVRQGVGETQYF. Variable domain in full (rest from reference TRBV9 and TRBJ2-5): DSGVTQTPKHLITATGQRVTLRCSPRSGDLSVYWYQQSLDQGLQFLIQYYNGEERAKGNILERFSAQQFPDLHSELNLSSLELGDSALYFCASSVRQGVGETQYFGPGTRLLVL.

In the case of this clone: Other DNA sequences in this specimen translate into the identical CDR3. The J gene is TRBJ2-2, the V gene TRBV4-3; tentative D call: TRBD2 (5 bases). CDR1 LGHNA and CDR2 YSLEER come from the germline V gene. Trimming shortened V by 3 bases and J by 1 base, and 9 bases separated the two germline ends. The CDR3 sequence is 15 residues long. The CDR3 spells CASSQEAGNTGELFF. The CDR3 DNA reads as TGCGCCAGCAGCCAGGAGGCTGGGAACACCGGGGAGCTGTTTTTT.

This chain joins TRBV25-1 and TRBJ1-1; 9 bases fit TRBD1. Germline assignment: CDR1 MGHDK and CDR2 SYGVNS. V was clipped by 6 bases and J by 4 bases; unmatched bases: 9. The length of the CDR3 is 15 residues. This CDR3 reads CASSYRGLIGTEAFF. CDR3 bases: TGTGCCAGCAGCTACAGGGGGCTTATCGGCACTGAAGCTTTCTTT. The full variable domain, its missing parts supplied by reference TRBV25-1 and TRBJ1-1, is EADIYQTPRYLVIGTGKKITLECSQTMGHDKMYWYQQDPGMELHLIHYSYGVNSTEKGDLSSESTVSRIRTEHFPLTLESARPSHTSQYLCASSYRGLIGTEAFFGQGTRLTVV.

The V call is TRBV29-1, the J call TRBJ2-2; possibly TRBD2 for D (6 bases). The CDR3 runs to 13 residues. Germline lookup yields CDR1 SQVTM and CDR2 ANQGSEA. Trimming left V 4 bases short and J 7 bases short, with 13 bases between. The DNA for the CDR3 is TGCAGCGTTGGGCGGGGTCAGGTCGGGGAGCTGTTTTTT. Protein: CSVGRGQVGELFF.

The gene calls are TRBV11-2 and TRBJ2-5; 7 bases are shared with TRBD1. The CDR3 sequence is 11 residues long. Trimming removed 1 base from V and 12 bases from J; junction bases left unmatched: 2. The germline gives CDR1 SGHAT, CDR2 FQNNGV. CDR3 sequence reads: CASSLGQGKYF. The CDR3 nucleotides are TGTGCCAGCAGCTTAGGACAGGGAAAGTACTTC.

This chain uses TRBV6-1 with TRBJ1-1; no clear D. V was pared by 2 bases and J by 1 base, with 11 bases between. The CDR3 consists of 15 residues. Germline V gives CDR1 MNHNS, CDR2 SASEGT. Written as DNA, the CDR3 is TGTGCCAGCAGTGAACGTCCCACGCGGAACACTGAAGCTTTCTTT. Translated: CASSERPTRNTEAFF.

This clone was counted only a few times. The rearrangement joins TRBV2 to TRBJ1-1; D is uncertain. The CDR3 totals 13 residues. Trimming shortened V by 9 bases and J by 1 base, and 12 bases separated the two germline ends. In germline, CDR1 is SNHLY, CDR2 FYNNEI. The CDR3, as DNA: TGTGCCAGACCCGGACTGACGAACACTGAAGCTTTCTTT. Its translation is CARPGLTNTEAFF.

The V gene is TRBV10-3, the J gene TRBJ2-3; D gene ambiguous. CDR1 is ENHRY, CDR2 SYGVKD, per germline. The CDR3 runs 15 residues. V dropped 3 bases and J dropped 5 bases, with 15 bases sitting between them. The CDR3 region has the DNA TGTGCCATCAGTGACCCGCCCGTGGCGGTAGATACGCAGTATTTT. This translates into CAISDPPVAVDTQYF.

This chain connects TRBV10-3 to TRBJ1-1, with TRBD1 matching 7 bases. Per the germline V gene, CDR1 is ENHRY and CDR2 is SYGVKD. This CDR3 is built from 13 residues. With 8 bases clipped from V and 2 bases from J, the junction kept 5 bases outside the gene matches. DNA of the CDR3: TGTGCCATCCAGGGGGTGTTAAACACTGAAGCTTTCTTT. Translated, it gives CAIQGVLNTEAFF.

DNA for the CDR3: TGTGCCTGGAGTGTCATTACAGGGGGCAATCAGCCCCAGCATTTT. It yields the protein CAWSVITGGNQPQHF. This chain connects TRBV30 to TRBJ1-5; 7 bases are shared with TRBD1. The germline CDR1 and CDR2 sequences are GTSNPN and SVGIG (reference sequence). This CDR3 region has 15 residues. The J segment lost 2 bases and the V segment lost 0 bases, leaving 4 bases of the junction unmatched. Looking up the rest from reference TRBV30 and TRBJ1-5 gives the full variable domain: SQTIHQWPATLVQPVGSPLSLECTVEGTSNPNLYWYRQAAGRGLQLLFYSVGIGQISSEVPQNLSASRPQDRQFILSSKKLLLSDSGFYLCAWSVITGGNQPQHFGDGTRLSIL.

The chain employs TRBV19 and TRBJ2-7, with 9 bases fitting TRBD2. Per the germline V gene, CDR1 is LNHDA and CDR2 is SQIVND (reference sequence). V was pared by 6 bases and J by 6 bases, with 12 bases of the junction left unmatched. The CDR3 consists of 15 residues. The CDR3: CASSPDRASGTEQYF. The CDR3 DNA reads as TGTGCCAGTAGCCCCGATAGGGCTAGCGGGACCGAGCAGTACTTC.